A single sample is the source of the 20 T cell receptor beta chains below, sequenced in a study of blood T cell repertoires in COVID-19. Sequencing used immunoSEQ multiplex PCR; TCRdb keeps in-frame clones, though not all of them. The sample comprises 95,000 to 110,000 clones, approximately 90% of which are singletons, and under 20% rests with the top ten. The sample taken for sequencing was peripheral blood. Source of these receptors: a woman over 75 in a cohort sampled during active COVID-19.

The chain combines TRBV10-2 with TRBJ2-1, with TRBD2 matching over 8 bases. Germline V CDR1 and CDR2: WSHSY, SAAADI. This CDR3 comprises 13 residues. After removal of 4 bases from V and 6 bases from J, the junction contained 2 bases not matched to a gene. The CDR3 bases are TGCGCCAGCAGTGGGACTAGCAGCAATGAGCAGTTCTTC. It codes for CASSGTSSNEQFF.

The rearrangement joins TRBV2 to TRBJ2-7, with a weak D call TRBD2 (6 bases). Germline CDR1 is SNHLY and CDR2 is FYNNEI. V lost 10 bases to trimming and J lost 3 bases, with 22 bases between them. The CDR3 is 15 residues long. CDR3 sequence: CATQLSRGINYEQYF. CDR3 in DNA: TGTGCCACCCAACTGAGTCGGGGGATTAACTACGAGCAGTACTTC. Variable domain in full (rest from reference TRBV2 and TRBJ2-7): EPEVTQTPSHQVTQMGQEVILRCVPISNHLYFYWYRQILGQKVEFLVSFYNNEISEKSEIFDDQFSVERPDGSNFTLKIRSTKLEDSAMYFCATQLSRGINYEQYFGPGTRLTVT.

The CDR3 DNA sequence: TGTGCCAGTAGCACTACCCAGGAGCAGTTCTTC. As protein: CASSTTQEQFF. V gene TRBV19 combines with J gene TRBJ2-1; D gene ambiguous. CDR3 length: 11 amino acids. V lost 6 bases to trimming and J lost 10 bases, with 10 bases between them. Germline CDR1 reads LNHDA; CDR2 reads SQIVND (reference sequence).

The J gene is TRBJ2-5, the V gene TRBV18, with 10 bases identical to TRBD1. Germline V gene sequence: CDR1 KGHSH, CDR2 LQKENI. Trimming took 3 bases from V and 6 from J; bases not matched to a gene: 13. This CDR3 contains 17 residues. This CDR3 reads CASSPYEAGQGLQTQYF. CDR3 DNA sequence: TGTGCCAGCTCACCCTATGAAGCGGGACAGGGGTTACAGACCCAGTACTTC.

This chain links TRBV7-9 with TRBJ1-5, with TRBD1 matching over 11 bases. The length of the CDR3 is 15 residues. Per germline, CDR1 SEHNR and CDR2 FQNEAQ (reference sequence). Trimming at V came to 1 base and at J to 6 bases, leaving 2 bases not matched to a gene. CDR3 nucleotide sequence: TGTGCCAGCAGCTTAGGGACAGGGGGCGGTCAGCCCCAGCATTTT. Translated, it gives CASSLGTGGGQPQHF.

In DNA form, the CDR3 reads TGTGCCACCTCAAGCGGGAACTACAATGAGCAGTTCTTC. This translates into CATSSGNYNEQFF. The V call is TRBV15, the J call TRBJ2-1; 7 bases are shared with TRBD2. Germline CDR1 is LNHNV and CDR2 is YYDKDF (reference sequence). Trimming at V came to 8 bases and at J to 3 bases, leaving 4 bases not matched to a gene. The CDR3 sequence is 13 residues long.

The chain recombines TRBV6-1 with TRBJ1-2; D is unresolved. Trimming cost V 3 bases and J 5 bases, with 10 bases left between them. Germline assignment: CDR1 MNHNS and CDR2 SASEGT. The CDR3 is 13 amino acids. The CDR3 protein is CASSDSGGYGYTF. The CDR3 nucleotides read TGTGCCAGCAGTGATTCTGGAGGATATGGCTACACCTTC.

CDR3 in amino acids: CASATGTIHEQYF. The CDR3 nucleotides read TGTGCCAGCGCGACAGGGACCATCCACGAGCAGTACTTC. The chain recombines TRBV28 with TRBJ2-7; TRBD1 matches at 7 bases. J gave up 5 bases and V 8 bases, and 9 bases lay outside the gene matches. The CDR3 length is 13 residues. CDR1 is MDHEN and CDR2 is SYDVKM in the germline V gene. The full variable domain, with the rest looked up from reference TRBV28 and TRBJ2-7, is DVKVTQSSRYLVKRTGEKVFLECVQDMDHENMFWYRQDPGLGLRLIYFSYDVKMKEKGDIPEGYSVSREKKERFSLILESASTNQTSMYLCASATGTIHEQYFGPGTRLTVT.

The chain is built from TRBV28 and TRBJ1-5, with D possibly TRBD1 on 6 matching bases. The CDR3 is 13 residues long. The V and J ends lost 5 bases and 5 bases respectively, with 10 bases between them. Germline CDR1 MDHEN, CDR2 SYDVKM. The CDR3 sequence: CASSRQGYQPQHF. The CDR3 bases are TGTGCCAGCAGTCGTCAGGGGTATCAGCCCCAGCATTTT.

The J gene is TRBJ2-7, the V gene TRBV5-1; 8 positions match TRBD1. Trimming removed 4 bases from V and 4 bases from J; junction bases left unmatched: 10. This CDR3 spans 15 amino acids. Germline values: CDR1 SGHRS, CDR2 YFSETQ. CDR3 coding DNA: TGCGCCAGCAGCCCCTGGACAGGGCCGCGGTACGAGCAGTACTTC. This translates into CASSPWTGPRYEQYF.

V and J are TRBV29-1 and TRBJ2-3; tentative D call: TRBD2 (5 bases). V was pared by 3 bases and J by 2 bases, with 6 bases between. The germline CDR1 and CDR2 sequences are SQVTM and ANQGSEA. The CDR3 contains 12 residues. The CDR3 reads CSVERDTDTQYF. CDR3 sequence (DNA): TGCAGCGTTGAGAGGGACACAGATACGCAGTATTTT.

V and J are TRBV29-1 and TRBJ1-2, with 7 bases fitting TRBD1. The germline CDR1 and CDR2 sequences are SQVTM and ANQGSEA. The CDR3 covers 11 residues. CDR3 DNA sequence: TGCAGTTATTTCCAGGGGGATGGCTACACCTTC. Protein product: CSYFQGDGYTF.

The chain employs TRBV4-2 and TRBJ2-1; perhaps TRBD1 as D (6 bases). With 3 bases removed from V and 7 bases from J, the gap between germline ends came to 19 bases. This CDR3 is built from 16 residues. Germline CDR1 reads LGHNA; CDR2 reads YNFKEQ. In DNA, the CDR3 is TGTGCCAGCAGCCAGCCCAGCGGACCCACAGGGAATGAGCAGTTCTTC. Translation gives CASSQPSGPTGNEQFF.

V is TRBV2 and J is TRBJ2-5, with TRBD1 as a possible D gene (6 bases). Germline CDR1 SNHLY, CDR2 FYNNEI. The CDR3 covers 13 residues. Trimming took 5 bases from V and 5 from J, leaving 12 bases between them. CDR3 amino acids: CASSPQGWETQYF. The CDR3 DNA follows: TGTGCCAGCAGTCCTCAGGGGTGGGAGACCCAGTACTTC.

The chain recombines TRBV11-2 with TRBJ2-1, with 10 bases lining up with TRBD2. CDR1 and CDR2 from the germline V gene are SGHAT and FQNNGV. V shed 5 bases, J shed 3 bases, and the junction held 10 bases outside the gene matches. This CDR3 contains 17 residues. Written as DNA, the CDR3 is TGTGCCAGCAGCAGTAGGGACCAGCGGGGGGGCTACAATGAGCAGTTCTTC. This gives the protein CASSSRDQRGGYNEQFF.

The rearrangement joins TRBV12-3 or TRBV12-4 to TRBJ2-3, with TRBD1 identical over 7 bases. V was pared by 6 bases and J by 2 bases, with 2 bases of the junction left unmatched. CDR3 size: 13 residues. CDR3 protein: CASSDRATDTQYF. CDR3 nucleotide sequence: TGTGCCAGCAGCGACAGGGCCACAGATACGCAGTATTTT.

This rearrangement joins TRBV18 to TRBJ2-4; 7 nucleotides match TRBD1. The J segment lost 2 bases and the V segment lost 5 bases, leaving 6 bases of the junction unmatched. Germline V gene sequence: CDR1 KGHSH, CDR2 LQKENI. CDR3 length: 15 amino acids. The CDR3 bases are TGTGCCAGCTCAACAGGGGTTGTGACCAAAAACATTCAGTACTTC. Protein: CASSTGVVTKNIQYF.

The V gene is TRBV4-1, the J gene TRBJ2-5; 7 bases are a match to TRBD2. CDR1 and CDR2 from the germline V gene are MGHRA and YSYEKL. This CDR3 comprises 16 residues. Germline trimming cut 4 bases from V and 5 bases from J; bases unmatched to any gene: 13. CDR3 loop: CASSLITGGGAETQYF. The CDR3 coding sequence is TGCGCCAGCAGCCTCATTACGGGCGGGGGAGCTGAGACCCAGTACTTC.

The chain links TRBV30 to TRBJ2-7; 7 positions match TRBD2. The CDR3 sequence is 16 residues long. Germline CDR1 and CDR2: GTSNPN and SVGIG (reference sequence). V was pared by 2 bases and J by 4 bases, with 14 bases of the junction left unmatched. The CDR3, as DNA: TGTGCCTGGAGTTCGGCGGGGGATGCTACCGGGTACGAGCAGTACTTC. It is translated as CAWSSAGDATGYEQYF.

The V call is TRBV6-1, the J call TRBJ1-2, with a possible D match to TRBD1 (5 bases). Germline V CDR1 and CDR2: MNHNS, SASEGT. CDR3 length: 14 amino acids. Trimming pared 2 bases from V and 4 bases from J, leaving 11 bases between. DNA for the CDR3: TGTGCCAGCAGTGAAATGGGAAGGGGCTATGGCTACACCTTC. It yields the protein CASSEMGRGYGYTF.